One sample yielded the 15 T cell receptor beta chains listed below, sequenced in a study of cytomegalovirus exposure and HLA in healthy donors. PCR used 60 Vbeta primers and 13 Jbeta primers. Sequencing used immunoSEQ multiplex PCR; TCRdb keeps in-frame clones, though not all of them. This table has 150,000 to 200,000 clones, around 79% appearing once. Sample: PBMCs. Source of these receptors: a woman aged 45-65 years in good health and CMV-seropositive.

The chain carries TRBV4-1 and TRBJ2-3, with 11 bases fitting TRBD1. With V trimmed by 3 bases and J by 3 bases, 8 bases remained unmatched. CDR3 size: 17 residues. The germline CDR1 and CDR2 sequences are MGHRA and YSYEKL. The CDR3 is CASSHYRDRGSTDTQYF. DNA of the CDR3: TGCGCCAGCAGCCATTACCGGGACAGGGGGAGTACAGATACGCAGTATTTT.

The CDR3 here is CASSLTGIGYTF. The CDR3 DNA sequence: TGTGCCAGCAGCTTGACAGGGATTGGCTACACCTTC. The rearrangement joins TRBV11-2 to TRBJ1-2; 7 bases align to TRBD1. The CDR3 spans 12 residues. V dropped 3 bases and J dropped 7; count of bases not matched to a gene: 2. Germline CDR1 reads SGHAT; CDR2 reads FQNNGV.

About this clone itself: The CDR3 end shows no conserved phenylalanine or tryptophan, and so a read error is likely. The J gene is TRBJ1-5, the V gene TRBV13, with a possible D match to TRBD1 (5 bases). V lost 0 bases, J lost 4 bases, and 7 bases lay in between. The CDR3 loop spans 14 amino acids. CDR1 and CDR2 from the germline V gene are PRHDT and FYEKMQ (reference sequence). The CDR3 nucleotides read TGTGCCAGCAGCTTAGGGACAGAGAATCAGCCCCAGCATGTT. This sequence encodes CASSLGTENQPQHV.

As concerns this clone: Other DNA sequences from this sample encode an identical CDR3 as well. The chain employs TRBV2 and TRBJ1-4; 9 bases fit TRBD1. CDR1 and CDR2 (germline): SNHLY, FYNNEI. The V gene end was trimmed by 6 bases and the J gene end by 4 bases; junction bases not matched to a gene: 3. CDR3 length: 14 residues. CDR3 in amino acids: CASRLGQGNEKLFF. The CDR3 nucleotides read TGTGCCAGCAGATTGGGACAGGGTAATGAAAAACTGTTTTTT.

The CDR3 DNA reads as TGTGCCAGCAGCGTAGGACAATACCAAGAGACCCAGTACTTC. Residues: CASSVGQYQETQYF. The chain joins TRBV9 to TRBJ2-5; D is ambiguous. Germline V gene data show CDR1 as SGDLS and CDR2 as YYNGEE. Deletions cut 0 bases from V and 0 bases from J, with 6 bases between. CDR3 length: 14 amino acids.

The chain has TRBV6-5 and TRBJ2-7, with 10 bases identical to TRBD1. The length of the CDR3 is 15 residues. V gave up 2 bases and J gave up 7 bases; unmatched junction bases: 8. Germline-derived CDR1 and CDR2 are MNHEY and SVGAGI. The CDR3, as DNA: TGTGCCAGCAGTTACAGGGGGACAGGGGAGGGTGAGCAGTACTTC. This codes for CASSYRGTGEGEQYF.

The rearrangement joins TRBV7-9 to TRBJ1-4, with 10 nucleotides matching TRBD1. The CDR3 sequence is 16 residues long. Germline CDR1 reads SEHNR; CDR2 reads FQNEAQ (reference sequence). V shed 4 bases and J 1 base; nucleotides not matched to a gene: 3. Here the CDR3 DNA reads TGTGCCAGCAGCTCCGGACAGGGGGTAACTAATGAAAAACTGTTTTTT. As protein: CASSSGQGVTNEKLFF.

The chain couples TRBV28 to TRBJ1-1, with D tentatively TRBD1 (6 bases). This CDR3 is built from 11 residues. V lost 6 bases, J lost 4 bases, and 6 bases lay in between. In germline, CDR1 is MDHEN, CDR2 SYDVKM. In nucleotides, the CDR3 is TGTGCCAGCAGAGGGGGCACTGAAGCTTTCTTT. This sequence encodes CASRGGTEAFF.

This rearrangement joins TRBV20-1 to TRBJ1-1, with no clear D. V gave up 6 bases and J gave up 1 base, with 6 bases separating them. CDR1 is DFQATT, CDR2 SNEGSKA, per germline (reference sequence). The CDR3 consists of 11 residues. CDR3 amino acids: CSAAGNTEAFF. The CDR3 nucleotides read TGCAGTGCGGCAGGGAACACTGAAGCTTTCTTT.

The genes are TRBV28 and TRBJ2-1; the match to TRBD2 covers 11 bases. Germline V gene sequence: CDR1 MDHEN, CDR2 SYDVKM. The trim removed 7 bases at V and 5 bases at J, leaving 10 bases unmatched. CDR3 size: 16 residues. This CDR3 reads CASITSGTSGHNEQFF. The DNA for the CDR3 is TGTGCCAGCATCACATCCGGGACTAGCGGTCACAATGAGCAGTTCTTC. Complete variable domain (other parts from reference TRBV28 and TRBJ2-1): DVKVTQSSRYLVKRTGEKVFLECVQDMDHENMFWYRQDPGLGLRLIYFSYDVKMKEKGDIPEGYSVSREKKERFSLILESASTNQTSMYLCASITSGTSGHNEQFFGPGTRLTVL.

CDR3 sequence: CASSLGTGGGNEKLFF. The CDR3 region has the DNA TGCGCCAGCAGCTTGGGGACAGGGGGCGGTAATGAAAAACTGTTTTTT. The chain uses TRBV5-1 and TRBJ1-4; 11 nucleotides match TRBD1. Germline V gives CDR1 SGHRS, CDR2 YFSETQ. Losses at the gene ends were 0 bases for V and 4 bases for J; bases not matched to a gene: 2. The CDR3 consists of 16 residues. The entire variable domain, with the rest obtained from reference TRBV5-1 and TRBJ1-4, is as follows: KAGVTQTPRYLIKTRGQQVTLSCSPISGHRSVSWYQQTPGQGLQFLFEYFSETQRNKGNFPGRFSGRQFSNSRSEMNVSTLELGDSALYLCASSLGTGGGNEKLFFGSGTQLSVL.

The chain carries TRBV2 and TRBJ1-2; 9 bases are shared with TRBD1. J was trimmed by 6 bases and V by 8 bases; bases with no gene match: 13. CDR1 and CDR2 (germline): SNHLY, FYNNEI. This CDR3 comprises 15 residues. CDR3 sequence (DNA): TGTGCCAGCGACGCTCTAAGGACAGGGGAAGATGGCTACACCTTC. Protein: CASDALRTGEDGYTF.

This clone has only one observation. The chain recombines TRBV7-6 with TRBJ1-6; TRBD1 is a possible D gene (5 bases). Trimming left V 4 bases short and J 8 bases short, with 12 bases between. The CDR3 totals 14 residues. Germline V gene lookup returns CDR1 SGHVS and CDR2 FNYEAQ. CDR3 amino acids: CASSSQDDDSPLHF. The DNA for the CDR3 is TGTGCCAGCAGCTCACAGGACGATGATTCACCCCTCCACTTT. The full variable domain, in which reference TRBV7-6 and TRBJ1-6 provide the parts outside the CDR3, is GAGVSQSPRYKVTKRGQDVALRCDPISGHVSLYWYRQALGQGPEFLTYFNYEAQQDKSGLPNDRFSAERPEGSISTLTIQRTEQRDSAMYRCASSSQDDDSPLHFGNGTRLTVT.

This clone was found a few times. V and J are TRBV4-3 and TRBJ1-5, with 9 bases lining up with TRBD1. CDR3 length equals 16 residues. With 0 bases clipped from V and 6 bases from J, the junction kept 6 bases outside the gene matches. Germline V gene lookup returns CDR1 LGHNA and CDR2 YSLEER. This CDR3 reads CASSQDGTGRSQPQHF. CDR3 sequence (DNA): TGCGCCAGCAGCCAAGATGGGACAGGGAGGAGTCAGCCCCAGCATTTT.

The chain is built from TRBV28 and TRBJ1-1; D not resolved. Germline loops: CDR1 MDHEN, CDR2 SYDVKM. The V end was cut by 8 bases, the J end by 5 bases, with 15 bases between. The length of the CDR3 is 13 residues. CDR3 coding DNA: TGTGCCAGCCGCCGGGGTGGGCGGACTGAAGCTTTCTTT. This sequence encodes CASRRGGRTEAFF.